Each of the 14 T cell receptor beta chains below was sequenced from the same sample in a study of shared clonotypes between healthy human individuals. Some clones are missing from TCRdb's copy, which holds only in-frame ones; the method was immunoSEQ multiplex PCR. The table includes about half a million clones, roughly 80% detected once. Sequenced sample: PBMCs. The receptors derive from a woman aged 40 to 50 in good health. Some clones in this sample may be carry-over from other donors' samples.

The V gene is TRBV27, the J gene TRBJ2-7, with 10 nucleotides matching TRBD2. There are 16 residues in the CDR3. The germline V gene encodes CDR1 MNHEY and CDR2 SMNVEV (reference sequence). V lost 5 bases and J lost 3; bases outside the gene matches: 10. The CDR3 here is CASSPIGLAADYEQYF. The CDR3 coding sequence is TGTGCCAGCAGTCCTATCGGACTAGCGGCCGACTACGAGCAGTACTTC.

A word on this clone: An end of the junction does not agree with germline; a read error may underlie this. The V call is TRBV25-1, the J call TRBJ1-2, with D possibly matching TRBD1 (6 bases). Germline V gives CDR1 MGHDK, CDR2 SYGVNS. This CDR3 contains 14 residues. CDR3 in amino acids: CASSARGGSYGNTF. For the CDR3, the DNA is TGTGCCAGCAGTGCTAGGGGGGGAAGCTATGGCAACACCTTC.

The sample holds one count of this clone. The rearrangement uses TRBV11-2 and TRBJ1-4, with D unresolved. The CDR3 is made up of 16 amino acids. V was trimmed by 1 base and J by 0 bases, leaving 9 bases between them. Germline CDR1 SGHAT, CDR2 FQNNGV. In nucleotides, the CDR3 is TGTGCCAGCAGCTTAGGGCAGGCCGCAACTAATGAAAAACTGTTTTTT. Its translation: CASSLGQAATNEKLFF.

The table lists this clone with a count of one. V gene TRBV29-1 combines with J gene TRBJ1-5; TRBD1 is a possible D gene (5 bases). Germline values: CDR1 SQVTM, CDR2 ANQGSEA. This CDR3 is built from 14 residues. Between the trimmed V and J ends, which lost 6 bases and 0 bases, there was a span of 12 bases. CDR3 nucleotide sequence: TGCAGCGTAACTGACAGTTATAGCAATCAGCCCCAGCATTTT. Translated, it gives CSVTDSYSNQPQHF.

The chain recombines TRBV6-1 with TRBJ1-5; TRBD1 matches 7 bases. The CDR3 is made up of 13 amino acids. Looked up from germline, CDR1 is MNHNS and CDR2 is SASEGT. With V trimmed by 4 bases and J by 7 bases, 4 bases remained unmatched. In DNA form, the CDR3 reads TGTGCCAGCAGTGTATCACAGGGGCAGCCCCAGCATTTT. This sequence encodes CASSVSQGQPQHF.

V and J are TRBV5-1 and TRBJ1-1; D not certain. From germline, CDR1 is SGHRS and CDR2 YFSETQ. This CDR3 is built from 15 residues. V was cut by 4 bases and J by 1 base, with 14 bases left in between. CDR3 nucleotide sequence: TGCGCCAGCAGCGGCGGCAGACCCACGAACACTGAAGCTTTCTTT. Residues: CASSGGRPTNTEAFF.

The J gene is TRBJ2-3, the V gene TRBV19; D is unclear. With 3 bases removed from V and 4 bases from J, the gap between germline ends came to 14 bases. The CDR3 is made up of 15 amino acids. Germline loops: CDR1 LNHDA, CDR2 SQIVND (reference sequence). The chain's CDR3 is CASSIVFGDSDTQYF. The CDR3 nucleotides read TGTGCCAGTAGTATTGTGTTTGGCGACTCAGATACGCAGTATTTT.

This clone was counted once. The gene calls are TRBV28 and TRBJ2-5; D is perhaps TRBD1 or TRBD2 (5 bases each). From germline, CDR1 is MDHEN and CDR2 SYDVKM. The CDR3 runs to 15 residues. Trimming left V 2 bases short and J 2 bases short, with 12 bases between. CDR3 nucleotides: TGTGCCAGCAGTTTAGTCCGGGACCGTCAAGAGACCCAGTACTTC. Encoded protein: CASSLVRDRQETQYF.

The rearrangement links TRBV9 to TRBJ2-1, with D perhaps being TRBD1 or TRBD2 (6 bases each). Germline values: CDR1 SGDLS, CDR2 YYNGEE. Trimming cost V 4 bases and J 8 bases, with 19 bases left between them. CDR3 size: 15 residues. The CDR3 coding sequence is TGTGCCAGCAGCCAAAGGGGGGTTTTCCAGGATGAGCAGTTCTTC. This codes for CASSQRGVFQDEQFF.

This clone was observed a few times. The CDR3 loop is CASSQDWTGGYTF. DNA of the CDR3: TGTGCCAGCAGCCAAGACTGGACAGGCGGCTACACCTTC. The rearrangement links TRBV14 to TRBJ1-2, with 7 bases fitting TRBD1. Trimming at V came to 0 bases and at J to 8 bases, leaving 3 bases not matched to a gene. The CDR3 totals 13 residues. CDR1 and CDR2 (germline): SGHDN, FVKESK.

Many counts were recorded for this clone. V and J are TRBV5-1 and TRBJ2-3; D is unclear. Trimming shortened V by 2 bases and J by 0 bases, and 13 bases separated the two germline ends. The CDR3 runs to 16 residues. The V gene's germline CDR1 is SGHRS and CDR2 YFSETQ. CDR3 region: CASSFAALSSTDTQYF. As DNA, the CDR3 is TGCGCCAGCAGCTTTGCGGCACTCTCTAGCACAGATACGCAGTATTTT. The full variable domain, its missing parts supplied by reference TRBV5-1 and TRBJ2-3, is KAGVTQTPRYLIKTRGQQVTLSCSPISGHRSVSWYQQTPGQGLQFLFEYFSETQRNKGNFPGRFSGRQFSNSRSEMNVSTLELGDSALYLCASSFAALSSTDTQYFGPGTRLTVL.

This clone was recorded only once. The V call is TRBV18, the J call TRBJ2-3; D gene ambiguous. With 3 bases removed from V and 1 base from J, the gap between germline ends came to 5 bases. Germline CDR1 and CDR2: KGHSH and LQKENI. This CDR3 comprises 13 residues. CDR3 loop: CASSPSRTDTQYF. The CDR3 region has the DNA TGTGCCAGCTCACCTTCCCGCACAGATACGCAGTATTTT.

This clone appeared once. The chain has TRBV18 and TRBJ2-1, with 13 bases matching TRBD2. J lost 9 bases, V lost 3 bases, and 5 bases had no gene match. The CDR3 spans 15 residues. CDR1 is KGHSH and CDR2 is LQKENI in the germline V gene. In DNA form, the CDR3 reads TGTGCCAGCTCACCCGGGACTAGCGGGATCGGTGAGCAGTTCTTC. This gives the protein CASSPGTSGIGEQFF.

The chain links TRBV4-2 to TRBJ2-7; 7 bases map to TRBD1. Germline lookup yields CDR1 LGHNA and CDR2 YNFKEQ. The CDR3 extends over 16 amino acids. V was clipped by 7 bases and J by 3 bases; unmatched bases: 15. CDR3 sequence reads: CASTRGETGVVYEQYF. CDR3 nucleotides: TGTGCCAGCACCCGAGGGGAAACAGGGGTGGTCTACGAGCAGTACTTC.